The sample holds a few counts of the clone carrying this TCR beta chain. Its target is not known. The data stem from a study of response to subunit inactivated influenza vaccine. TCRdb called the RT-PCR reads again in MiXCR, with one record for every CDR3 protein. Among about 570,000 distinct CDR3 sequences, about 10% were seen once, and the ten largest hold more than 8.5%. Study results and limitations: New T cells are recruited in small numbers by each seasonal influenza vaccination, according to the authors' suggestion.

The CDR3 runs to 14 residues. Germline V lookup: CDR1 KGHDR, CDR2 SFDVKD. V was shortened by 2 bases and J by 4 bases, with 10 bases between the two germline ends. The V gene is TRBV24-1, the J gene TRBJ2-5; a possible D gene is TRBD1 (5 bases). This specimen was PBMCs from blood, taken on the day of vaccination. The sequence was obtained from a man aged 45-60 years who received an inactivated influenza vaccine. The chain's CDR3 is CATSDSTRGETQYF. CDR3 DNA sequence: TGTGCCACCAGTGATTCTACAAGGGGAGAGACCCAGTACTTC.